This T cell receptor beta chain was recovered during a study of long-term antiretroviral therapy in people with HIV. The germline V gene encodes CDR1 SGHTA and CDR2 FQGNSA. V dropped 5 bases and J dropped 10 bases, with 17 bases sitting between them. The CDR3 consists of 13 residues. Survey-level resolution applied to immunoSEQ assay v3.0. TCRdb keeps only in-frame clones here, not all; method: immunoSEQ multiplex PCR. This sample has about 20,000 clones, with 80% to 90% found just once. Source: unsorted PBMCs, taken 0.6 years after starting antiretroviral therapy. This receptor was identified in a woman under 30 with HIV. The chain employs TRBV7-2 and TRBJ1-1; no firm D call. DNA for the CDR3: TGTGCCAGCAGCCCCAGGACCGCCCCATCAGCTTTCTTT. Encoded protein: CASSPRTAPSAFF.